The sequence of this TCR beta chain was determined in a study of post-analysis software for immune sequencing data (dated by TCRdb to between 2014 and 2016). About the investigation overall: Disease courses on record covered relapsing-remitting, secondary progressive and progressive-relapsing multiple sclerosis, though some patients had no subtype annotation. The multiple sclerosis patient repertoires were compared with 10 or so previously published healthy control repertoires from donors aged about 6 to 26 years. A subset of samples was prepared in parallel using single-end sample barcoding, then pooled and co-amplified after Illumina adapter ligation. What the research found in general, with its limitations: Significantly higher frequencies in patients than in controls were found for five TRBV segments, including TRBV5-6, TRBV5-1 and TRBV20-1. The multiple sclerosis patient group was slightly younger than the control group. Compared with controls, multiple sclerosis patients had significantly lower normalized Chao1 diversity, a finding suggesting substantial peripheral T-cell clonal expansion. When samples were clustered directly using the F measure, samples prepared in the same batch co-clustered strongly, which prompted a batch-effect correction.

The library was generated by PCR. Sequencing used an Illumina HiSeq 2500. To reduce PCR and sequencing biases, unique molecular identifiers were built into the TCR beta cDNA libraries. Roughly 0.5 million cDNA molecules were obtained per 1 to 10 million input T cells, so each molecule approximated one T cell. The same protocol used for the earlier healthy control dataset was applied to prepare and sequence the patient libraries. Within a given batch, samples were prepared together, multiplexed and sequenced on the same HiSeq lane. The study's own analysis went as follows. MIGEC was used to process the raw barcoded reads, and molecular identifier groups with only a single read were discarded before consensus assembly and CDR3 extraction. VDJtools was used for post-analysis of the clonotype tables, and diversity was normalized by down-sampling every dataset to the size of the smallest sample. To correct batch-related cross-sample contamination, repertoire overlap clustering matched CDR3 amino acid sequences but not nucleotide sequences. TCRdb reanalyzed the raw reads on its own, using fastp at Q25 for trimming and MiXCR for clone calling, and kept in-frame beta chains. Entries are consolidated by CDR3 protein sequence, retaining the most common genes and DNA. The V and J calls and clone size are TCRdb's, not the authors'. The sample data list about 170,000 distinct CDR3 sequences, and around 30% of these were observed just once. Roughly 1.6% of the sample goes to the ten largest clones.

Counted from cysteine to phenylalanine, this CDR3 has 15 amino acids. Only the CDR3 DNA is retained, 45 bases long and in frame from the first base. The germline V gene encodes CDR1 ENHRY and CDR2 SYGVKD. About this clonotype itself: No cognate antigen has been identified for it. A much larger clone sits a single nucleotide away, making a read error possible.

TCR beta repertoires were profiled from peripheral blood of some 13 young patients with multiple sclerosis to demonstrate the VDJtools post-analysis software. The multiple sclerosis patients were children and adolescents ranging in age from roughly 6 to 15 years. This receptor chain uses TRBV10-3 and TRBJ1-2, with 9 bases aligning to TRBD1. The sample taken for sequencing was blood. The TCR originated in a girl aged 5 to 17 with multiple sclerosis. The DNA sequence reads TGTGCCTTCAGTGGGGGACAGGGAGGAGCTTATGGCTACACCTTC. Its translation reads: CAFSGGQGGAYGYTF.